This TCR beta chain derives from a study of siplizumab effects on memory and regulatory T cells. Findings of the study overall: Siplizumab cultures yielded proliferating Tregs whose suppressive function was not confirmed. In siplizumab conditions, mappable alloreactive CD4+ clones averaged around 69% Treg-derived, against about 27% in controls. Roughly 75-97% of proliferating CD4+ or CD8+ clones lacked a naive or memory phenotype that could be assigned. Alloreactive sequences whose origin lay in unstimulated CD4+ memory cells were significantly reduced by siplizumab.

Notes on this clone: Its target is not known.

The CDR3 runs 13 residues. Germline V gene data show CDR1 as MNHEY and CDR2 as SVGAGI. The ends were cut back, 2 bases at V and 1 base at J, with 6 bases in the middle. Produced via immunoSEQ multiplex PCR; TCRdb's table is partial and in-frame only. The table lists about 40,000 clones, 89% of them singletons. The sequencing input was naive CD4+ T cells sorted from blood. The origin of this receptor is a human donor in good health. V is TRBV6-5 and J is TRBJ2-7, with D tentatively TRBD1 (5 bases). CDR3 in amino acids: CASSYPGSYEQYF. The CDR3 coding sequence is TGTGCCAGCAGTTACCCAGGGTCCTACGAGCAGTACTTC.